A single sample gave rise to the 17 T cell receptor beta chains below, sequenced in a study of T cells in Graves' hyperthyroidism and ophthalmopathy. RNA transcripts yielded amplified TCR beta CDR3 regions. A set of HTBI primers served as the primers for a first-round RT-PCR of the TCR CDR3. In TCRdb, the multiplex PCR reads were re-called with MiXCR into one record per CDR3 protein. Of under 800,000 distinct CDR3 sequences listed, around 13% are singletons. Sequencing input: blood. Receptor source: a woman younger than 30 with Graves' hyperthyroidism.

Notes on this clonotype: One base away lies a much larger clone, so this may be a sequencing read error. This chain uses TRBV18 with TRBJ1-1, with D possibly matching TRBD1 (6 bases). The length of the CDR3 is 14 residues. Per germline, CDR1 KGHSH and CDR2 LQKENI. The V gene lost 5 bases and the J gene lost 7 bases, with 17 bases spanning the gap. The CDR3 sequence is CASSKQGVSIEAFF. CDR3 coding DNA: TGTGCCAGCTCAAAACAGGGCGTTTCCATTGAAGCTTTCTTT. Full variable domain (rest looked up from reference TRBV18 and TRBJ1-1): NAGVMQNPRHLVRRRGQEARLRCSPMKGHSHVYWYRQLPEEGLKFMVYLQKENIIDESGMPKERFSAEFPKEGPSILRIQQVVRGDSAAYFCASSKQGVSIEAFFGQGTRLTVV.

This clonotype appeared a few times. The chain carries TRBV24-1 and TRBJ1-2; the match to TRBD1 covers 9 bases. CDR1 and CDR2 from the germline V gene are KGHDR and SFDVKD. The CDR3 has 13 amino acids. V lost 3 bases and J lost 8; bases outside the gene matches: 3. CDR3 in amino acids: CATSDPGQGGYTF. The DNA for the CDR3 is TGTGCCACCAGTGATCCGGGACAGGGCGGCTACACCTTC.

The CDR3: CASRNQPQHF. The CDR3 nucleotides are TGCGCCAGCAGAAATCAGCCCCAGCATTTT. The chain uses TRBV10-1 and TRBJ1-5; no firm D call. Trimming pared 6 bases from V and 4 bases from J, leaving 1 base between. Germline CDR1 reads WNHNN; CDR2 reads SYGVQD (reference sequence). The CDR3 covers 10 residues.

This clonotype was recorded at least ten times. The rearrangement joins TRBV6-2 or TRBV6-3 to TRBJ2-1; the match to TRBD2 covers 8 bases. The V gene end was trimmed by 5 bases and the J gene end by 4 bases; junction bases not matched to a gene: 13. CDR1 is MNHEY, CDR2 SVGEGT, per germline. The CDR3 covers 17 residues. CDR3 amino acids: CASSPGLGLRWYNEQFF. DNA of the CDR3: TGTGCCAGCAGTCCGGGACTAGGGTTGCGTTGGTACAATGAGCAGTTCTTC.

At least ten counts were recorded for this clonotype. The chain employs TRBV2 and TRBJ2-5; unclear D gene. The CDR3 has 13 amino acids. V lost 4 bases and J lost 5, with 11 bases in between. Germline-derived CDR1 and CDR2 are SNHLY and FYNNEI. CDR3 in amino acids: CASSANERETQYF. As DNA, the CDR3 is TGTGCCAGCAGTGCGAACGAACGGGAGACCCAGTACTTC.

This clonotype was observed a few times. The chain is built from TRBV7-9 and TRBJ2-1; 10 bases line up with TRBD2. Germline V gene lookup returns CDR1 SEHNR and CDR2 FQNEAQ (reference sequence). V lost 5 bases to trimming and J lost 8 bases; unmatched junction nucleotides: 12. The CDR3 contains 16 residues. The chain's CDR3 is CASSPTSGKESDEQFF. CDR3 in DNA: TGTGCCAGCAGCCCTACTAGCGGGAAGGAGTCGGATGAGCAGTTCTTC.

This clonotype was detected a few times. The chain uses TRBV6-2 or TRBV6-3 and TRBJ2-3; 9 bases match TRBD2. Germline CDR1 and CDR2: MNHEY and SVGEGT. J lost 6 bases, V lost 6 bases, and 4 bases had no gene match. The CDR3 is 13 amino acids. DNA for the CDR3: TGTGCCAGCAGGACTAGCGGTGCGGATACGCAGTATTTT. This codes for CASRTSGADTQYF.

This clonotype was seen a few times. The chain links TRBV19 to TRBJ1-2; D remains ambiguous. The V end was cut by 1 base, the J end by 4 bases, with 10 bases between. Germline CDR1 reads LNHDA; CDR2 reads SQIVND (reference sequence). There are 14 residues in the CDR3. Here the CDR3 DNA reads TGTGCCAGTAGTATAGGAGGTCCGCTCTATGGCTACACCTTC. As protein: CASSIGGPLYGYTF.

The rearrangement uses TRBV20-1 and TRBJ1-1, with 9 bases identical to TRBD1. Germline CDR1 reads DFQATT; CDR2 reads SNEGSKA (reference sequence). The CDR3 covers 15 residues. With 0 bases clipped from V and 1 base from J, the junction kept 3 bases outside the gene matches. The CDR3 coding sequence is TGCAGTGCTAGAGACTTGACAGGGGGGAACACTGAAGCTTTCTTT. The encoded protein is CSARDLTGGNTEAFF.

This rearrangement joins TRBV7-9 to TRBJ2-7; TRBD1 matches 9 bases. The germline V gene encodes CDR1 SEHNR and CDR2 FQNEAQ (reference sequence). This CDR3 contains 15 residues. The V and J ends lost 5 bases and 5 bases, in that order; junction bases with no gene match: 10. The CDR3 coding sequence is TGTGCCAGCAGCAGTAGGGACAGGGAACTCGACGAGCAGTACTTC. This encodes CASSSRDRELDEQYF. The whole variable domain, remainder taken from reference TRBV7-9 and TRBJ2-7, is DTGVSQNPRHKITKRGQNVTFRCDPISEHNRLYWYRQTLGQGPEFLTYFQNEAQLEKSRLLSDRFSAERPKGSFSTLEIQRTEQGDSAMYLCASSSRDRELDEQYFGPGTRLTVT.

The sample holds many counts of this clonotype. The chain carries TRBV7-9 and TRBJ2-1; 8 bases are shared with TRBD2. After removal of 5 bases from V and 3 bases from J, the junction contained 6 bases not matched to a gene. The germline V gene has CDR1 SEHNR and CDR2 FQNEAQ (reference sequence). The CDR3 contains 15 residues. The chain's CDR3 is CASSLIAGNYNEQFF. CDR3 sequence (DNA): TGTGCCAGCAGCCTGATAGCGGGAAACTACAATGAGCAGTTCTTC. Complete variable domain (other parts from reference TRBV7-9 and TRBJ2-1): DTGVSQNPRHKITKRGQNVTFRCDPISEHNRLYWYRQTLGQGPEFLTYFQNEAQLEKSRLLSDRFSAERPKGSFSTLEIQRTEQGDSAMYLCASSLIAGNYNEQFFGPGTRLTVL.

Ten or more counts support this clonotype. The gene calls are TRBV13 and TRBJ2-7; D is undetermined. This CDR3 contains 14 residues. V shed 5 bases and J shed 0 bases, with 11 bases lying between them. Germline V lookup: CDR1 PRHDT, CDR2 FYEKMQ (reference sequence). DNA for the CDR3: TGTGCCAGCAGCCCCCCGGAGCGCTCCTACGAGCAGTACTTC. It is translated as CASSPPERSYEQYF.

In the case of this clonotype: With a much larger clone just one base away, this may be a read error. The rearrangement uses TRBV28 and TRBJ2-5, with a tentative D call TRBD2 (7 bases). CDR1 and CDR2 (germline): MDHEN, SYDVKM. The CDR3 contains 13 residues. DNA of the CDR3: TGTGCCAGCAGTTGGGGGGGGCAAGAGACCCGGTACTTC. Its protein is CASSWGGQETRYF.

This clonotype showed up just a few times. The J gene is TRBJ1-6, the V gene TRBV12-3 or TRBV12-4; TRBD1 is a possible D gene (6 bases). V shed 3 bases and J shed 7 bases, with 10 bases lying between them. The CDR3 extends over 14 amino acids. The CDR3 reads CASSLTGLNSPLHF. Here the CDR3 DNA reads TGTGCCAGCAGTTTGACAGGTTTAAATTCACCCCTCCACTTT.

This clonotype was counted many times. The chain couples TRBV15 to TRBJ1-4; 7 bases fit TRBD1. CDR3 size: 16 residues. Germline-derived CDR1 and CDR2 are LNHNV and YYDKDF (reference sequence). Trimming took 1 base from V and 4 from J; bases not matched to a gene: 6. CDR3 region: CATSRVGGTDNEKLFF. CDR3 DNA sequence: TGTGCCACCAGCAGAGTAGGGGGGACAGATAATGAAAAACTGTTTTTT.

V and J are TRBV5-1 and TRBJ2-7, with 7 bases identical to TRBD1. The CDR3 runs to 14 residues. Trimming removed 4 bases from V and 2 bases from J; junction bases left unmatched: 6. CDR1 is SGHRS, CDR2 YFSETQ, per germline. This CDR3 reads CASSLDRRTYEQYF. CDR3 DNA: TGCGCCAGCAGCCTGGACAGGCGCACCTACGAGCAGTACTTC. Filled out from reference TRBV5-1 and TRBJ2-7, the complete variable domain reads KAGVTQTPRYLIKTRGQQVTLSCSPISGHRSVSWYQQTPGQGLQFLFEYFSETQRNKGNFPGRFSGRQFSNSRSEMNVSTLELGDSALYLCASSLDRRTYEQYFGPGTRLTVT.

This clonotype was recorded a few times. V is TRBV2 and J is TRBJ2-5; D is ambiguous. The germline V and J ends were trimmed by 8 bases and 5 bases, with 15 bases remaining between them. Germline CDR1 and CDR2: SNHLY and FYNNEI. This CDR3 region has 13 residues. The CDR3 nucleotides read TGTGCCAGCCAAGGGCCGAGATTGGAGACCCAGTACTTC. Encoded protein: CASQGPRLETQYF.